The sequence of this T cell receptor beta chain was determined in a study of response to subunit inactivated influenza vaccine. This clonotype was found many times. The antigen remains unidentified. This CDR3 has 12 amino acids. V shed 5 bases and J shed 8 bases, with 12 bases lying between them. Study outcomes and limitations: Each seasonal influenza vaccination recruits few new T cells, the authors suggested.

TCRdb fed the RT-PCR reads into MiXCR, producing one record per CDR3 protein. The top ten hold over 10% of the sample, which has 450,000 to 600,000 distinct CDR3 sequences, roughly 8.2% seen once. The rearrangement uses TRBV12-3 or TRBV12-4 and TRBJ1-2; possibly TRBD1 for D (6 bases). The TCR originated in a man in his fifties or sixties who received an inactivated influenza vaccine. The source material was PBMCs from blood, sampled less than 30 months after vaccination. The CDR3 bases are TGTGCCAGCAGTAGAACAGGGCGGGGCTACACCTTC. Translation gives CASSRTGRGYTF.